This T cell receptor (beta chain) originates from a study of cytotoxic CD8 clonotypes in ibrutinib-treated CLL. Across the whole study: In all, more than ten patients were relapsed/refractory, around 15 were treatment-naive and 17 were IGHV unmutated.

This CDR3 is 16 amino acids long. V was shortened by 5 bases and J by 0 bases, with 15 bases between the two germline ends. CDR1 and CDR2 (germline): SGHTA, FQGNSA. The repertoire was sequenced with immunoSEQ multiplex PCR; TCRdb's copy has only in-frame clones and lacks some. The table has approximately 210,000 clones, around 72% seen once. Sequencing was performed on PBMCs, taken after 24 months of ibrutinib treatment. The sequence was collected from a human donor with chronic lymphocytic leukemia. The V gene is TRBV7-2, the J gene TRBJ2-3; D is unclear. CDR3 in DNA: TGTGCCAGCAGCCCCCGTGGCTTACCGAGCACAGATACGCAGTATTTT. It yields the protein CASSPRGLPSTDTQYF.